The entry that follows covers one TCR beta chain sequence. Its antigen is not identified. The germline CDR1 and CDR2 sequences are MNHEY and SMNVEV (reference sequence). This CDR3 is built from 16 residues. The junction had 6 bases not matched to a gene; V was cut back by 7 bases and J by 4 bases. This sample is drawn from a study of T cell responses to AZD1222 COVID-19 vaccine. Study outcomes and limitations: Spike-spanning, vaccine-associated CD4 TCRs were dominant at 160-218 and 743-854. A mostly white British donor set with more females was recruited, and clonal diversity was possibly underestimated.

Clones were sequenced by immunoSEQ multiplex PCR, and TCRdb holds only the in-frame ones, with some missing. The sample lists some 200,000 clones; roughly nine tenths were seen once. The chain recombines TRBV27 with TRBJ2-1, with 14 bases that match TRBD2. The sample here was peripheral blood, taken 28 days after the second AZD1222 dose. The sequence derives from an adult who received the AZD1222 COVID-19 vaccine. CDR3 sequence (DNA): TGTGCCAGCACCAGGGGACTAGCGGGGGAGTACAATGAGCAGTTCTTC. Amino acid sequence: CASTRGLAGEYNEQFF.